This T cell receptor beta chain was captured in a study of early T cells in non-severe SARS-CoV-2 infection (dated by TCRdb to the early 2020s). In terms of the full investigation: Because TCR sequencing relied on bulk RNA taken from unsorted whole blood, pairing of alpha and beta chains was not possible. The investigation overall reported the following: Matching against VDJdb was skewed toward anti-spike CD8 responses, likely underestimated virus-specific expansions, and missed private and CD4 specificities.

Libraries were made using 5' RACE. Sequencing was carried out with a NextSeq 500. To correct for sequencing error and PCR bias, the TCR library protocol tagged individual cDNA molecules with unique molecular identifiers. TCR alpha and beta chains were both sequenced, and the abundances of alpha and beta sequences in each sample were closely correlated with each other. Regarding the original processing steps: V gene, J gene and CDR3 annotation of TCR sequences was performed with Decombinator V4. Expanded TCRs were defined as changing significantly between any two time points under a Poisson model with p below 0.0001. Abundances of TCRs were expressed as counts per million after normalisation to the total number of TCRs sequenced in each sample. TRAV1-2 paired with TRAJ12, TRAJ20 or TRAJ33 defined MAIT TCRs, while TRAV10 paired with TRAJ18 defined iNKT TCRs. A search of VDJdb, accessed on 1 November 2021, was run for TCRs annotated to CMV, EBV and SARS-CoV-2, with TCRs annotated for multiple antigens excluded. In-frame beta chains were kept once TCRdb had trimmed the public reads at Q25 with fastp and called clones with MiXCR. Each CDR3 protein appears once, grouped with its most common genes and DNA. TCRdb, not the original authors, processed these V and J calls. For this sample there are 40,000 to 55,000 distinct CDR3 sequences; around a tenth appear just once. The ten largest clones take up almost 8.5% of the sample.

The germline V gene provides CDR1 MNHEY and CDR2 SVGAGI. The trim is 10 bases for V and 6 bases for J, with a gap of 10 bases between the germline ends. From its cysteine to its phenylalanine, the CDR3 spans 11 amino acids. Only the CDR3 part of the read is kept: 33 bases, read in frame from the first base. The table lists this clonotype with many counts. The specificity of this receptor is unknown. Within one base of it there is no much larger clone, and no base qualities were kept. Set within a cohort of healthcare workers in London, UK, this nested case-control study involved weekly PCR testing of nasopharyngeal swabs along with blood sampling. Healthcare workers were enrolled in the week of the UK lockdown, from 23 to 31 March 2020, and were followed every week for up to roughly 15 weeks.

This receptor was identified in an adult who was a healthcare worker with PCR-confirmed SARS-CoV-2 infection or an uninfected control (not recorded which). The V and J genes are TRBV6-5 and TRBJ2-1; the D gene assignment is ambiguous. Sequencing was carried out using whole blood. The CDR3 reads as follows: CATSLGNEQFF. The nucleotides read TGTGCCACCTCCCTCGGCAATGAGCAGTTCTTC.